Shown below are 16 T cell receptor beta chains from a single sample sequenced in a study of spatial heterogeneity in lung cancer. Described time point: blood at routine non-recurrence follow-up after resection. Sequencing of whole RNA from tumor, nontumor lung or frozen PBMC involved no sorting. Each CDR3 protein is one row after TCRdb ran MiXCR on the 5' RACE reads. This table has around 110,000 distinct CDR3 sequences, 12% appearing once. The source was PBMCs, collected at follow-up. These receptors originate from a male donor with early-stage non-small cell lung cancer.

This clonotype was observed once. An end of the junction differs from the germline gene, which may be a read error. J is TRBJ2-7 and V is TRBV28; 7 bases are shared with TRBD1. The CDR3 loop spans 16 amino acids. The germline V gene encodes CDR1 MDHEN and CDR2 SYDVKM. CDR3 nucleotides: TGTGCCAGCAGTGGAACCCGGGACAGCCTCTCCTACAAGCAGTACTTC. This sequence encodes CASSGTRDSLSYKQYF.

The V gene is TRBV4-2, the J gene TRBJ2-5; perhaps D is TRBD1 or TRBD2 (5 bases each). Trimming removed 0 bases from V and 5 bases from J, with 10 bases in between. Germline CDR1 LGHNA, CDR2 YNFKEQ. There are 14 residues in the CDR3. CDR3 bases: TGTGCCAGCAGCCAAGAGGGGCGGGCGGAGACCCAGTACTTC. Translating it yields CASSQEGRAETQYF.

This clonotype has a single count. The rearrangement uses TRBV25-1 and TRBJ2-5; unclear D gene. Germline assignment: CDR1 MGHDK and CDR2 SYGVNS. This CDR3 is built from 15 residues. V was trimmed by 2 bases and J by 4 bases, leaving 14 bases between them. Written as DNA, the CDR3 is TGTGCCAGCAGTGAAGGTACCAGGCCGGGAGAGACCCAGTACTTC. Translating it yields CASSEGTRPGETQYF.

Only a few counts were recorded for this clonotype. The chain recombines TRBV7-3 with TRBJ2-3; maybe TRBD2 (7 bases). Per germline, CDR1 SGHTA and CDR2 FQGTGA. Trimming took off 5 bases at V and 5 bases at J, with 14 bases between the two ends. This CDR3 has 14 residues. The CDR3 nucleotides are TGTGCCAGCAGCCCCGGGGGGCCAGAAGATACGCAGTATTTT. The encoded protein is CASSPGGPEDTQYF.

V is TRBV6-6 and J is TRBJ1-1, with D possibly TRBD1 on 5 matching bases. CDR3 size: 15 residues. Germline V gene data show CDR1 as MNHNY and CDR2 as SVGAGI (reference sequence). The germline V and J ends were trimmed by 0 bases and 0 bases, with 8 bases remaining between them. CDR3 amino acids: CASSYSSGMNTEAFF. The CDR3 DNA reads as TGTGCCAGCAGTTACTCTTCAGGGATGAACACTGAAGCTTTCTTT.

The CDR3: CASLASQTYNSPLHF. The CDR3 DNA sequence: TGTGCCAGTTTGGCTTCCCAGACTTATAATTCACCCCTCCACTTT. The chain employs TRBV28 and TRBJ1-6, with D uncertain. V was clipped by 9 bases and J by 4 bases, with 16 bases between them. The CDR3 extends over 15 amino acids. Germline CDR1 and CDR2: MDHEN and SYDVKM. Variable domain in full (rest from reference TRBV28 and TRBJ1-6): DVKVTQSSRYLVKRTGEKVFLECVQDMDHENMFWYRQDPGLGLRLIYFSYDVKMKEKGDIPEGYSVSREKKERFSLILESASTNQTSMYLCASLASQTYNSPLHFGNGTRLTVT.

The chain couples TRBV7-2 to TRBJ1-1; D not certain. The V end was cut by 2 bases, the J end by 1 base, with 8 bases between. The CDR3 spans 14 residues. Germline lookup yields CDR1 SGHTA and CDR2 FQGNSA. The CDR3 here is CASSLRRGNTEAFF. The CDR3 DNA follows: TGTGCCAGCAGCTTAAGGCGGGGGAACACTGAAGCTTTCTTT.

This clonotype has just a few counts. The rearrangement links TRBV12-3 or TRBV12-4 to TRBJ1-2; D is possibly TRBD1 (5 bases). Trimming removed 5 bases at V and 6 bases at J, with 10 bases between. The CDR3 covers 12 residues. The DNA for the CDR3 is TGTGCCAGCAGTCCTGGGACGCATGGCTACACCTTC. Translating gives CASSPGTHGYTF.

The rearrangement joins TRBV4-2 to TRBJ2-1; D gene uncertain. CDR3 length: 16 amino acids. Germline assignment: CDR1 LGHNA and CDR2 YNFKEQ. Trimming took off 0 bases at V and 0 bases at J, with 9 bases between the two ends. CDR3 protein: CASSQDATRSYNEQFF. CDR3 sequence (DNA): TGTGCCAGCAGCCAAGATGCTACCCGCTCCTACAATGAGCAGTTCTTC.

This clonotype showed up just a few times. The gene calls are TRBV19 and TRBJ2-7, with D perhaps matching TRBD2 (6 bases). Germline lookup yields CDR1 LNHDA and CDR2 SQIVND (reference sequence). The ends were cut back, 5 bases at V and 3 bases at J, with 11 bases in the middle. The CDR3 spans 13 residues. CDR3 DNA: TGTGCCAGTAGTCATCCAGCGGGCTACGAGCAGTACTTC. Translation: CASSHPAGYEQYF.

The sample holds many counts of this clonotype. The gene calls are TRBV29-1 and TRBJ1-2, with D perhaps TRBD1 (5 bases). CDR1 and CDR2 (germline): SQVTM, ANQGSEA. V lost 4 bases to trimming and J lost 5 bases, with 11 bases between them. The CDR3 has 12 residues. CDR3 amino acids: CSVVMGRYGYTF. The CDR3 DNA sequence: TGCAGCGTTGTCATGGGGCGATATGGCTACACCTTC.

This clonotype was counted many times. V gene TRBV4-3 combines with J gene TRBJ2-3, with TRBD2 as a possible D gene (6 bases). Per the germline V gene, CDR1 is LGHNA and CDR2 is YSLEER. This CDR3 region has 17 residues. V lost 1 base and J 1 base, leaving 15 bases between the germline ends. The CDR3 DNA sequence: TGCGCCAGCAGCCAAGCGGAATGGGAGGTACGCACAGATACGCAGTATTTT. Residues: CASSQAEWEVRTDTQYF.

This clonotype has ten or more counts. The CDR3 DNA follows: TGTGCCAGCAGGCTAGCGAGGAACAATGAGCAGTTCTTC. It encodes CASRLARNNEQFF. The chain uses TRBV6-5 and TRBJ2-1; D possibly corresponds to TRBD2 (6 bases). Per the germline V gene, CDR1 is MNHEY and CDR2 is SVGAGI. Trimming pared 6 bases from V and 5 bases from J, leaving 11 bases between. This CDR3 comprises 13 residues.

There are many counts of this clonotype. The chain carries TRBV24-1 and TRBJ2-7; 10 nucleotides match TRBD1. The V and J ends lost 7 bases and 6 bases, in that order; junction bases with no gene match: 2. The V gene's germline CDR1 is KGHDR and CDR2 SFDVKD. The CDR3 spans 12 residues. As DNA, the CDR3 is TGTGCCACCAGGGGACAGGGGAGCGAGCAGTACTTC. Translation gives CATRGQGSEQYF.

This clonotype was counted only a few times. The chain joins TRBV5-4 to TRBJ1-2, with 10 bases that match TRBD1. The germline CDR1 and CDR2 sequences are SGHNT and YYREEE (reference sequence). CDR3 size: 15 residues. V trimming: 0 bases; J trimming: 4 bases; junction bases outside the gene matches: 3. CDR3 DNA sequence: TGTGCCAGCAGCTTGGGGGACAGGGGCGCCTATGGCTACACCTTC. The encoded protein is CASSLGDRGAYGYTF.

This clonotype was counted between two and nine times. The V call is TRBV6-5, the J call TRBJ1-1; D is possibly TRBD1 (5 bases). V dropped 6 bases and J dropped 4 bases, with 21 bases sitting between them. The CDR3 runs to 16 residues. Germline V gene sequence: CDR1 MNHEY, CDR2 SVGAGI. DNA for the CDR3: TGTGCCAGCAGCCAGAGACAGTACCTAGGAGTCACTGAAGCTTTCTTT. Protein sequence: CASSQRQYLGVTEAFF.